This T cell receptor beta chain was sequenced during a study of technical replicates of blood from a few donors. V shed 7 bases and J shed 0 bases, with 13 bases lying between them. Germline CDR1 SGHTA, CDR2 FQGNSA. The CDR3 spans 14 residues. This table comes from immunoSEQ multiplex PCR, and its TCRdb copy is limited to in-frame clones, with some not included. This sample has under 70,000 clones, with about nine tenths found just once. The chain links TRBV7-2 to TRBJ2-7, with no clear D. The receptor's source is a human donor in good health. Some clones in this sample may be carry-over from other donors' samples. The specimen sequenced was PBMCs. This CDR3 reads CASTPPGSSYEQYF. In DNA form, the CDR3 reads TGTGCCAGCACCCCTCCTGGCAGCTCCTACGAGCAGTACTTC.